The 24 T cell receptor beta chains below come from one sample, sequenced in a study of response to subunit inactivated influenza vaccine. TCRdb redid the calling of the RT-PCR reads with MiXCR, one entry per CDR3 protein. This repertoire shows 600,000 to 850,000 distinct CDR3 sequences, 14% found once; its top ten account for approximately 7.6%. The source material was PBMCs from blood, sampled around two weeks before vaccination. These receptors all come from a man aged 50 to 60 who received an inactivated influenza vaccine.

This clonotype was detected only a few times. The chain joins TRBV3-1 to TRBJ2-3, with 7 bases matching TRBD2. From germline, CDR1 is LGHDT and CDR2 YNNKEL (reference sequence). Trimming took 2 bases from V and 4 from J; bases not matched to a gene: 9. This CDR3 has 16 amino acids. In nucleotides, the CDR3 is TGTGCCAGCAGCCAACGAGGGCGGGAGAGGGCAGATACGCAGTATTTT. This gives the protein CASSQRGRERADTQYF.

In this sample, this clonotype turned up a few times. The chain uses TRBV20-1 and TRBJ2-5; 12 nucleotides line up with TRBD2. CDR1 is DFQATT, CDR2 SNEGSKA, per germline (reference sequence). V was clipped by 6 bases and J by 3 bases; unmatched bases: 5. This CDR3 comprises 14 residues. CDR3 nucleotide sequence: TGCAGTGCCAGACTAGCGGGGGCAAAAGAGACCCAGTACTTC. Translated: CSARLAGAKETQYF.

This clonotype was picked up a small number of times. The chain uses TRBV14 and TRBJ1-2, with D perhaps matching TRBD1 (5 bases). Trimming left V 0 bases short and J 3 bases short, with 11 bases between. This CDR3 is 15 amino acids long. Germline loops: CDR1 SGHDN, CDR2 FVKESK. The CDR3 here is CASSQDLAGHYGYTF. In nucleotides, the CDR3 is TGTGCCAGCAGCCAAGATCTTGCAGGGCACTATGGCTACACCTTC. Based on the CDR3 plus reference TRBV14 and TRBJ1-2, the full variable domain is EAGVTQFPSHSVIEKGQTVTLRCDPISGHDNLYWYRRVMGKEIKFLLHFVKESKQDESGMPNNRFLAERTGGTYSTLKVQPAELEDSGVYFCASSQDLAGHYGYTFGSGTRLTVV.

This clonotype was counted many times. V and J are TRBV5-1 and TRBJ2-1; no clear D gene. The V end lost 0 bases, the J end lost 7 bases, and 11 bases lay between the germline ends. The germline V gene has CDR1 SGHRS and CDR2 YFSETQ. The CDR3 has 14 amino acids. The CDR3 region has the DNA TGCGCCAGCAGCTTGGAGTCTATAGGAAATGAGCAGTTCTTC. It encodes CASSLESIGNEQFF.

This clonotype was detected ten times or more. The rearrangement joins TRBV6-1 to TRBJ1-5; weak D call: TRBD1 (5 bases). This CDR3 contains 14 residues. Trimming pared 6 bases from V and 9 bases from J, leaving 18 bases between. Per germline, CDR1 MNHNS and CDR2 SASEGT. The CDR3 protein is CASRAGSAVGPQHF. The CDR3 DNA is TGTGCCAGCAGAGCAGGGTCTGCTGTCGGGCCCCAGCATTTT.

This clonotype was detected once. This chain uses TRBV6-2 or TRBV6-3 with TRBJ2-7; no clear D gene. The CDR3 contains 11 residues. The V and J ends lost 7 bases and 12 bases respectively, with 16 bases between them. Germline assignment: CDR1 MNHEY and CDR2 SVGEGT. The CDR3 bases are TGTGCCAGCAATATTGGAGCGTGGTGGTACTTC. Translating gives CASNIGAWWYF.

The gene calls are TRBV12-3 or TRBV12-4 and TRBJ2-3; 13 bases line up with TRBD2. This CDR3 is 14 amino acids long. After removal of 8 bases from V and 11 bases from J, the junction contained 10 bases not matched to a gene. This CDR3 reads CASLLTSGRWRQYF. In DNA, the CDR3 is TGTGCCAGCCTCCTGACTAGCGGGAGGTGGAGGCAGTATTTT.

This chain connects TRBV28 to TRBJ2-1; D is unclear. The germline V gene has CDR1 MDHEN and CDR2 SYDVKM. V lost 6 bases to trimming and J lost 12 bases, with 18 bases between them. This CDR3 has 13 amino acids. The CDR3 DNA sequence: TGTGCCAGCAGCATTTCAAGAAGCGTGGTGCAGTTCTTC. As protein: CASSISRSVVQFF.

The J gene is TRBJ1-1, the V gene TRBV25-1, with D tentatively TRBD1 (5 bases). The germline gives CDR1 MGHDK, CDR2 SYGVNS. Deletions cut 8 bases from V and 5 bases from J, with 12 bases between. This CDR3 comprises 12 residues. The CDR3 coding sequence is TGTGCCAGCCGCCGGGGGTTTACTGAAGCTTTCTTT. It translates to CASRRGFTEAFF.

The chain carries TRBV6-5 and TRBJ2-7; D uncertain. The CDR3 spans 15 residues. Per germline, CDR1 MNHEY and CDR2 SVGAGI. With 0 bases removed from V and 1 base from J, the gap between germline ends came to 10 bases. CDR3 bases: TGTGCCAGCAGTTACTCGCAGCCAGCGTCCTACGAGCAGTACTTC. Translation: CASSYSQPASYEQYF.

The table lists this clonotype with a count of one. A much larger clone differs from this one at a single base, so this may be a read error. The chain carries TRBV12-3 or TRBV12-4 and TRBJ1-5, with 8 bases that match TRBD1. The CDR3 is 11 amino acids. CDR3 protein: CARSSGQGRYF. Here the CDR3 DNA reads TGTGCCCGCAGTTCCGGACAGGGCAGGTATTTT.

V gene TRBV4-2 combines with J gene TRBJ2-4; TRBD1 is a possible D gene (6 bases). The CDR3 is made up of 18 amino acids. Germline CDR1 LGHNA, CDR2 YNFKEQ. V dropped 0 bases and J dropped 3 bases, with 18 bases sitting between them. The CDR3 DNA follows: TGTGCCAGCAGCCAAGATATCTATTCACAGGGCGACAAAAACATTCAGTACTTC. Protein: CASSQDIYSQGDKNIQYF.

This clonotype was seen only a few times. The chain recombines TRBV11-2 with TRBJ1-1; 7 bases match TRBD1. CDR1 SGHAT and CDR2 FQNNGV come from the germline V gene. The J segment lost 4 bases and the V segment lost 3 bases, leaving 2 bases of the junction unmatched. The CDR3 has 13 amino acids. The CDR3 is CASSFDRATEAFF. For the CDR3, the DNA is TGTGCCAGCAGCTTTGACAGGGCCACTGAAGCTTTCTTT. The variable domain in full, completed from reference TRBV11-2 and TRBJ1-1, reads EAGVAQSPRYKIIEKRQSVAFWCNPISGHATLYWYQQILGQGPKLLIQFQNNGVVDDSQLPKDRFSAERLKGVDSTLKIQPAKLEDSAVYLCASSFDRATEAFFGQGTRLTVV.

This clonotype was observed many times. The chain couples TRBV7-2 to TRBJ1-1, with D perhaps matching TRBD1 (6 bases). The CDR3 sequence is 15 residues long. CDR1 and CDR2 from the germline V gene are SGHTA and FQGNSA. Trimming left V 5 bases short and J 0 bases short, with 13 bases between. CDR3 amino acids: CASSPSGGLNTEAFF. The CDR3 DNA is TGTGCCAGCAGCCCCAGCGGGGGGCTGAACACTGAAGCTTTCTTT. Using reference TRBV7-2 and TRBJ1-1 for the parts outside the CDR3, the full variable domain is GAGVSQSPSNKVTEKGKDVELRCDPISGHTALYWYRQSLGQGLEFLIYFQGNSAPDKSGLPSDRFSAERTGGSVSTLTIQRTQQEDSAVYLCASSPSGGLNTEAFFGQGTRLTVV.

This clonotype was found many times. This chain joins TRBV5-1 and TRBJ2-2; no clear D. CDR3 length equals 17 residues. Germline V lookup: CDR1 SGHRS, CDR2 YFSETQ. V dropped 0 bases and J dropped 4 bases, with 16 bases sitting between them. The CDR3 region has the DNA TGCGCCAGCAGCTTGGATAGGCAGGATCAAGGCACCGGGGAGCTGTTTTTT. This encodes CASSLDRQDQGTGELFF.

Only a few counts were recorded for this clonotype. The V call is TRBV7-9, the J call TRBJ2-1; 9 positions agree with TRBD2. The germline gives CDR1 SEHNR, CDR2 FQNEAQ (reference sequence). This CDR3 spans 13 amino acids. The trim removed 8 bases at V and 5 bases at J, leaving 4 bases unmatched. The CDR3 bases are TGTGCCAGCGGCGGCGGGGGGGACAATGAGCAGTTCTTC. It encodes CASGGGGDNEQFF.

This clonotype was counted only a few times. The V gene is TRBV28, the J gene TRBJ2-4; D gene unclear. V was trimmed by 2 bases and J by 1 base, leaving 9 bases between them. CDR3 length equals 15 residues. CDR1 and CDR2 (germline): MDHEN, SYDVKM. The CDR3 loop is CASSLRQLAKNIQYF. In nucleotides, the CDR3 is TGTGCCAGCAGTTTACGACAATTGGCCAAAAACATTCAGTACTTC.

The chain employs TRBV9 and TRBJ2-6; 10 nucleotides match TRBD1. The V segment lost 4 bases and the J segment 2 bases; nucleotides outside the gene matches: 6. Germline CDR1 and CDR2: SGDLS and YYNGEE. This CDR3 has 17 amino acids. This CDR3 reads CASSMGQGIAGANVLTF. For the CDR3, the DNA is TGTGCCAGCAGCATGGGACAGGGGATTGCTGGGGCCAACGTCCTGACTTTC.

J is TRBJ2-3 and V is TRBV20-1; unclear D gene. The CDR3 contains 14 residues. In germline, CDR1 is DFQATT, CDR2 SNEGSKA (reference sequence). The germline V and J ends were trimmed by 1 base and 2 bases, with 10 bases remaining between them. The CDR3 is CSARATRHTDTQYF. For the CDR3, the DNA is TGCAGTGCTAGAGCGACTCGGCACACAGATACGCAGTATTTT.

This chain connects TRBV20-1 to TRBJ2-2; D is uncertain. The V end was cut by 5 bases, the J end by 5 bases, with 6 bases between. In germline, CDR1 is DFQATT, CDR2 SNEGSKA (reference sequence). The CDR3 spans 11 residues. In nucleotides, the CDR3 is TGCAGTGCTCCGATGACCGGGGAGCTGTTTTTT. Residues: CSAPMTGELFF.

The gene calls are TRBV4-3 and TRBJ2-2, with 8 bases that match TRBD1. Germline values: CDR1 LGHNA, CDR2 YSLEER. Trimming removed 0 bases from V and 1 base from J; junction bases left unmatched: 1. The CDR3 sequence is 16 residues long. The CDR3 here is CASSQDDRGNTGELFF. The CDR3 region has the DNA TGCGCCAGCAGCCAAGACGACAGGGGGAACACCGGGGAGCTGTTTTTT.

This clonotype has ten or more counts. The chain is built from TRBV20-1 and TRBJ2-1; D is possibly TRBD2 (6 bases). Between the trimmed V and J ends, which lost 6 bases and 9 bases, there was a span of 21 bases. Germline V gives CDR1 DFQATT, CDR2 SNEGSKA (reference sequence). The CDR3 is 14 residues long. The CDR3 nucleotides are TGCAGTGCAGAAGGGGTTTTTGGCGGGACTGAGCAGTTCTTC. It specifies CSAEGVFGGTEQFF.

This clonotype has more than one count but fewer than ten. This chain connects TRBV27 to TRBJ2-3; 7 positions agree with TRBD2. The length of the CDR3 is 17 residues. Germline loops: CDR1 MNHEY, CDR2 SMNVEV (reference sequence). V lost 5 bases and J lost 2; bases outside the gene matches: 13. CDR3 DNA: TGTGCCAGCAGTCACCCGACCGGGAGGTCCACCACAGATACGCAGTATTTT. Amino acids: CASSHPTGRSTTDTQYF.

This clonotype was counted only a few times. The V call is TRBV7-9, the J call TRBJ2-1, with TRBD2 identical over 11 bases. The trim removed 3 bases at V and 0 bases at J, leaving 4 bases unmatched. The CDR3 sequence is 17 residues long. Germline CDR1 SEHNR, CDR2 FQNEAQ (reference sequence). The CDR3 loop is CASSFWTSGSSYNEQFF. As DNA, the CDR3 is TGTGCCAGCAGCTTTTGGACTAGCGGGTCCTCCTACAATGAGCAGTTCTTC.